One and the same sample provided the 4 T cell receptor beta chains below, sequenced in a study of blood T cell repertoires in COVID-19. The repertoire was sequenced with immunoSEQ multiplex PCR; TCRdb's copy has only in-frame clones and lacks some. The data show about 49,000 clones, with under 90% seen just once and 20% to 25% held by the top ten. Sequenced input: peripheral blood. These receptors came from a woman older than 75 with COVID-19, enrolled during active disease.

The chain couples TRBV2 to TRBJ2-1; 7 bases fit TRBD2. Germline V lookup: CDR1 SNHLY, CDR2 FYNNEI. With 7 bases clipped from V and 2 bases from J, the junction kept 2 bases outside the gene matches. The CDR3 length is 13 residues. The CDR3 DNA sequence: TGTGCCAGCACGCGGGAGCCCTACAATGAGCAGTTCTTC. Encoded protein: CASTREPYNEQFF.

The rearrangement uses TRBV28 and TRBJ1-5; D gene uncertain. CDR3 size: 14 residues. Trimming left V 4 bases short and J 6 bases short, with 13 bases between. Germline V gene sequence: CDR1 MDHEN, CDR2 SYDVKM. The DNA for the CDR3 is TGTGCCAGCAGTTCCCGAGGAGAAAGTCAGCCCCAGCATTTT. Amino acids: CASSSRGESQPQHF.

This chain uses TRBV5-8 with TRBJ1-1; 10 positions match TRBD1. V shed 5 bases and J 1 base; nucleotides not matched to a gene: 8. This CDR3 spans 16 amino acids. Per the germline V gene, CDR1 is SGHTS and CDR2 is YDEGEE. The CDR3 here is CASRKGTGVANTEAFF. The CDR3 DNA follows: TGTGCCAGCAGAAAAGGGACAGGGGTGGCGAACACTGAAGCTTTCTTT.

This clone turned up a few times. V gene TRBV14 combines with J gene TRBJ2-1, with 7 bases that match TRBD2. J was trimmed by 1 base and V by 4 bases; bases with no gene match: 4. From germline, CDR1 is SGHDN and CDR2 FVKESK. The CDR3 covers 15 residues. The CDR3 DNA is TGTGCCAGCAGCCCCTTGGGGGGGTCCTACAATGAGCAGTTCTTC. Protein product: CASSPLGGSYNEQFF.